A single sample is the source of the 20 T cell receptor beta chains below, sequenced in a study of Ad26.COV2.S vaccination and SARS-CoV-2 variants. Treatment defined: roughly 18 received Ad26.COV2.S at low or high dose, single or two shots; several received placebo; per-sample allocation not given. Day 63 following the first vaccine or placebo injection was when the samples were taken. TCRdb's table, derived via immunoSEQ multiplex PCR, lists solely in-frame clones and lacks some. The repertoire holds roughly 460,000 clones, with about nine tenths as singletons. The source material was peripheral blood, sampled in a trial of Ad26.COV2.S vaccine versus placebo. Receptor source: a person between 18 and 59 years old who received the Ad26.COV2.S COVID-19 vaccine or a placebo.

This rearrangement joins TRBV27 to TRBJ2-2, with TRBD1 identical over 7 bases. V shed 6 bases, J shed 6 bases, and the junction held 13 bases outside the gene matches. Germline CDR1 MNHEY, CDR2 SMNVEV (reference sequence). The CDR3 extends over 16 amino acids. The CDR3 DNA sequence: TGTGCCAGCAGCCCTAAACGACAGGGCCTCGCCGGGGAGCTGTTTTTT. This gives the protein CASSPKRQGLAGELFF.

V and J are TRBV6-5 and TRBJ2-7, with no clear D. The CDR3 contains 14 residues. Trimming left V 2 bases short and J 0 bases short, with 8 bases between. CDR1 and CDR2 (germline): MNHEY, SVGAGI. CDR3 in amino acids: CASSYTDDSYEQYF. CDR3 bases: TGTGCCAGCAGTTACACAGACGACTCCTACGAGCAGTACTTC.

The table lists this clone with a few counts. The gene calls are TRBV5-1 and TRBJ2-7; D not resolved. V shed 1 base and J shed 5 bases, with 16 bases lying between them. The length of the CDR3 is 15 residues. Germline values: CDR1 SGHRS, CDR2 YFSETQ. The CDR3 coding sequence is TGCGCCAGCAGCTTGAATTCGGTCAGTGTGCACGAGCAGTACTTC. It yields the protein CASSLNSVSVHEQYF. The full variable domain, with the rest looked up from reference TRBV5-1 and TRBJ2-7, is KAGVTQTPRYLIKTRGQQVTLSCSPISGHRSVSWYQQTPGQGLQFLFEYFSETQRNKGNFPGRFSGRQFSNSRSEMNVSTLELGDSALYLCASSLNSVSVHEQYFGPGTRLTVT.

CDR3 nucleotides: TGTGCCAGCAGTATAGGACGGGGATATTCCTACGAGCAGTACTTC. Amino acid sequence: CASSIGRGYSYEQYF. The rearrangement links TRBV6-5 to TRBJ2-7, with D tentatively TRBD2 (5 bases). The CDR3 has 15 residues. Trimming took off 5 bases at V and 1 base at J, with 15 bases between the two ends. The germline V gene encodes CDR1 MNHEY and CDR2 SVGAGI.

This sequence joins TRBV7-6 and TRBJ2-7, with a weak D call TRBD1 (6 bases). V gave up 5 bases and J gave up 5 bases, with 19 bases separating them. Germline V lookup: CDR1 SGHVS, CDR2 FNYEAQ. The CDR3 totals 15 residues. The CDR3 here is CASSPGPQGSHEQYF. The DNA for the CDR3 is TGTGCCAGCAGCCCAGGTCCGCAGGGGAGCCACGAGCAGTACTTC. Filled out from reference TRBV7-6 and TRBJ2-7, the complete variable domain reads GAGVSQSPRYKVTKRGQDVALRCDPISGHVSLYWYRQALGQGPEFLTYFNYEAQQDKSGLPNDRFSAERPEGSISTLTIQRTEQRDSAMYRCASSPGPQGSHEQYFGPGTRLTVT.

The V and J genes are TRBV9 and TRBJ2-2; a weak D match, TRBD1 (6 bases). CDR1 and CDR2 (germline): SGDLS, YYNGEE. The CDR3 has 16 residues. V was shortened by 4 bases and J by 0 bases, with 13 bases between the two germline ends. The CDR3 DNA follows: TGTGCCAGCAGCTCACGACAGGTCGCGAACACCGGGGAGCTGTTTTTT. It translates to CASSSRQVANTGELFF.

This clone came up once. V usage is TRBV9 and J usage is TRBJ2-5; D is undetermined. The length of the CDR3 is 13 residues. V lost 9 bases to trimming and J lost 5 bases, with 17 bases between them. CDR1 and CDR2 from the germline V gene are SGDLS and YYNGEE. In DNA, the CDR3 is TGTGCCACCGCAACCACACCGGGTGAGACCCAGTACTTC. Its protein is CATATTPGETQYF.

There are a few counts of this clone. V and J are TRBV28 and TRBJ1-3, with unresolved D. CDR1 MDHEN and CDR2 SYDVKM come from the germline V gene. The CDR3 consists of 14 residues. V lost 1 base, J lost 1 base, and 5 bases lay in between. CDR3 coding DNA: TGTGCCAGCAGTTTATCCGGGTCTGGAAACACCATATATTTT. Its protein product is CASSLSGSGNTIYF.

This chain links TRBV5-1 with TRBJ1-4; unclear D gene. CDR3 size: 15 residues. Per the germline V gene, CDR1 is SGHRS and CDR2 is YFSETQ. Trimming took off 7 bases at V and 0 bases at J, with 13 bases between the two ends. CDR3 protein: CASLVPPSTNEKLFF. CDR3 coding DNA: TGCGCCAGCTTGGTCCCCCCGTCAACTAATGAAAAACTGTTTTTT.

V is TRBV19 and J is TRBJ2-1; no clear D. V lost 3 bases and J 0 bases, leaving 9 bases between the germline ends. The CDR3 consists of 15 residues. The germline V gene has CDR1 LNHDA and CDR2 SQIVND (reference sequence). CDR3 DNA: TGTGCCAGTAGTATGCGGCAGAGCTCCTACAATGAGCAGTTCTTC. Residues: CASSMRQSSYNEQFF.

This clone was recorded once. This chain links TRBV27 with TRBJ2-5, with TRBD1 matching 9 bases. The V gene end was trimmed by 5 bases and the J gene end by 6 bases; junction bases not matched to a gene: 10. CDR3 length: 15 amino acids. Germline CDR1 reads MNHEY; CDR2 reads SMNVEV (reference sequence). CDR3 sequence: CASSQLSDRGQTQYF. The CDR3 DNA sequence: TGTGCCAGCAGTCAATTATCGGACAGGGGTCAGACCCAGTACTTC.

The CDR3 coding sequence is TGTGCCAGCAGTGAATGGACTACTGAAGCTTTCTTT. It encodes CASSEWTTEAFF. The J gene is TRBJ1-1, the V gene TRBV6-1; no reliable D call. CDR1 MNHNS and CDR2 SASEGT come from the germline V gene. Trimming took off 2 bases at V and 5 bases at J, with 6 bases between the two ends. The CDR3 is made up of 12 amino acids.

This clone has just a few counts. The V gene is TRBV19, the J gene TRBJ2-5; 8 nucleotides line up with TRBD1. Germline V gene data show CDR1 as LNHDA and CDR2 as SQIVND (reference sequence). The length of the CDR3 is 13 residues. Trimming removed 0 bases from V and 7 bases from J; junction bases left unmatched: 1. CDR3 protein: CASSIDTGGTQYF. CDR3 nucleotide sequence: TGTGCCAGTAGTATAGATACAGGGGGGACCCAGTACTTC.

J is TRBJ1-1 and V is TRBV6-5; 10 nucleotides line up with TRBD1. The CDR3 has 14 residues. Germline values: CDR1 MNHEY, CDR2 SVGAGI. With 7 bases clipped from V and 6 bases from J, the junction kept 8 bases outside the gene matches. The CDR3 sequence is CASTQDRGRAEAFF. The CDR3 DNA reads TGTGCCAGCACCCAAGACAGGGGGCGGGCTGAAGCTTTCTTT.

The V gene is TRBV10-2, the J gene TRBJ1-6; TRBD1 aligns across 8 bases. The germline V gene has CDR1 WSHSY and CDR2 SAAADI. This CDR3 is built from 16 residues. The ends lost 3 bases at V and 9 bases at J; junction bases unmatched: 10. CDR3 sequence reads: CASSDQLRTGTSPLHF. CDR3 coding DNA: TGCGCCAGCAGTGATCAGCTTCGGACAGGGACTTCACCCCTCCACTTT.

The rearrangement links TRBV7-3 to TRBJ1-2; tentative D call: TRBD1 (6 bases). Germline assignment: CDR1 SGHTA and CDR2 FQGTGA. V lost 5 bases and J lost 3, with 16 bases in between. This CDR3 is 15 amino acids long. For the CDR3, the DNA is TGTGCCAGCAGCCCGCTTCCAGGGGCCGACTATGGCTACACCTTC. As protein: CASSPLPGADYGYTF.

The rearrangement uses TRBV29-1 and TRBJ1-2; D is unclear. CDR1 and CDR2 from the germline V gene are SQVTM and ANQGSEA. The CDR3 extends over 12 amino acids. Trimming cost V 5 bases and J 0 bases, with 7 bases left between them. CDR3 sequence: CSVFSTNYGYTF. The CDR3 DNA reads as TGCAGCGTTTTTTCAACTAACTATGGCTACACCTTC.

The chain combines TRBV2 with TRBJ2-7, with a weak D call TRBD1 (7 bases). V was pared by 4 bases and J by 2 bases, with 12 bases between. This CDR3 spans 14 amino acids. Germline CDR1 reads SNHLY; CDR2 reads FYNNEI. The CDR3 here is CASSAGRGAYEQYF. The CDR3 DNA reads TGTGCCAGCAGTGCGGGCAGGGGGGCCTACGAGCAGTACTTC.

The chain couples TRBV19 to TRBJ2-1, with D possibly matching TRBD1 (6 bases). The CDR3 is 15 residues long. The V end was cut by 5 bases, the J end by 7 bases, with 18 bases between. Looked up from germline, CDR1 is LNHDA and CDR2 is SQIVND (reference sequence). CDR3 amino acids: CASSLGSGTRNEQFF. The DNA of the CDR3 is TGTGCCAGTAGTCTCGGTTCCGGGACACGAAATGAGCAGTTCTTC. Together with reference TRBV19 and TRBJ2-1, the CDR3 gives the full variable domain: DGGITQSPKYLFRKEGQNVTLSCEQNLNHDAMYWYRQDPGQGLRLIYYSQIVNDFQKGDIAEGYSVSREKKESFPLTVTSAQKNPTAFYLCASSLGSGTRNEQFFGPGTRLTVL.

The chain combines TRBV3-1 (or the pseudogene TRBV3-2) with TRBJ1-2; D uncertain. Germline V CDR1 and CDR2: LGHDT, YNNKEL (reference sequence). This CDR3 comprises 13 residues. Trimming removed 0 bases from V and 5 bases from J, with 7 bases in between. This CDR3 reads CASSQEAGYGYTF. For the CDR3, the DNA is TGTGCCAGCAGCCAAGAGGCAGGTTATGGCTACACCTTC.